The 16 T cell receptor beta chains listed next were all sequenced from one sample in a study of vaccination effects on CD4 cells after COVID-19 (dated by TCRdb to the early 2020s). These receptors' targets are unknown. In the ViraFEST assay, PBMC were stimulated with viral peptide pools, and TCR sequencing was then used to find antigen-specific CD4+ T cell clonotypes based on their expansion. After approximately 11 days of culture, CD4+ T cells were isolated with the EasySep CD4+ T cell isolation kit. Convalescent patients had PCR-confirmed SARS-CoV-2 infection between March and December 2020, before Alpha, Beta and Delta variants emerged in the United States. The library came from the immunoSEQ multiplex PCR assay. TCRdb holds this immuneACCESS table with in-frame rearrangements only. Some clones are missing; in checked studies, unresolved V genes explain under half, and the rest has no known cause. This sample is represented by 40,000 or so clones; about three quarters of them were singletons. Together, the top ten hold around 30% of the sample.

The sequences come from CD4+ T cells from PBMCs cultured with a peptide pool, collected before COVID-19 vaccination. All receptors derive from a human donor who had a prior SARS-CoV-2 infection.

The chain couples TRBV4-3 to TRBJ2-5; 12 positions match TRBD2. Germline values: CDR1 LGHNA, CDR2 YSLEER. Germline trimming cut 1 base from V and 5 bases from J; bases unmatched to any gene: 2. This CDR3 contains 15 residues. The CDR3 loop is CASSQGTSGTETQYF. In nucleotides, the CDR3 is TGCGCCAGCAGCCAAGGGACTAGCGGGACTGAGACCCAGTACTTC.

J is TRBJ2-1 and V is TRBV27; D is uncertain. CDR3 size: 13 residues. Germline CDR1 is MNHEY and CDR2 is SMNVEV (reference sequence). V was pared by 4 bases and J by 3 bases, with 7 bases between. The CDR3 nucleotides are TGTGCCAGCAGTTACGCAGGCTACAATGAGCAGTTCTTC. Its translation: CASSYAGYNEQFF.

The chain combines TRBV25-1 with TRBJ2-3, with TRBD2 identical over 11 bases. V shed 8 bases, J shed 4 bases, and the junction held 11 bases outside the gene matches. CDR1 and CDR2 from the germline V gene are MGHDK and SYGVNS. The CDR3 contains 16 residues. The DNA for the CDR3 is TGTGCCAGCCATGGGACTAGCGGTGTTTTCGCAGATACGCAGTATTTT. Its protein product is CASHGTSGVFADTQYF.

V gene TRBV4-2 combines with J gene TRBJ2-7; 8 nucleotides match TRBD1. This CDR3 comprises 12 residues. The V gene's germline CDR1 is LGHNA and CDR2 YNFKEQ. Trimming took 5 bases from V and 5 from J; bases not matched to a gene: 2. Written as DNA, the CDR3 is TGTGCCAGCAGCTTGGACAGGGACGAGCAGTACTTC. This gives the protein CASSLDRDEQYF.

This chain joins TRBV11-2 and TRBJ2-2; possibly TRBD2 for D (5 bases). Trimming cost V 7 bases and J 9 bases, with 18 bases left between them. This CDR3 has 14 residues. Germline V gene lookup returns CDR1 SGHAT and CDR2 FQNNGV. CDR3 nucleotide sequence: TGTGCCAGCACTCCTCTTCGGGAACACCGGGAGCTGTTTTTT. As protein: CASTPLREHRELFF.

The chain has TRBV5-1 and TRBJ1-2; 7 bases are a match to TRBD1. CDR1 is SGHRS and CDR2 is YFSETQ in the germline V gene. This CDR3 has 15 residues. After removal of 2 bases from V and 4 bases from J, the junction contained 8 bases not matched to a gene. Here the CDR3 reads CASSFTGGGIYGYTF. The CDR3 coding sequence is TGCGCCAGCAGCTTCACGGGAGGGGGCATCTATGGCTACACCTTC.

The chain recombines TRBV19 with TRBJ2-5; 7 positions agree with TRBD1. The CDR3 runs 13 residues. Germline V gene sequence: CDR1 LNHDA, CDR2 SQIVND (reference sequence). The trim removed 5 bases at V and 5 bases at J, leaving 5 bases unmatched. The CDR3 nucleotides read TGTGCCAGTAGTGCCAACAGGGGTGAGACCCAGTACTTC. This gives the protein CASSANRGETQYF.

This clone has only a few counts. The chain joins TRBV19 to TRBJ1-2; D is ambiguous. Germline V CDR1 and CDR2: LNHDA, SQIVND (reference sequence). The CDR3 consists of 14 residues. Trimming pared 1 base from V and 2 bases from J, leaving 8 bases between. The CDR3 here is CASSIGMANYGYTF. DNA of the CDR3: TGTGCCAGTAGTATAGGAATGGCGAACTATGGCTACACCTTC.

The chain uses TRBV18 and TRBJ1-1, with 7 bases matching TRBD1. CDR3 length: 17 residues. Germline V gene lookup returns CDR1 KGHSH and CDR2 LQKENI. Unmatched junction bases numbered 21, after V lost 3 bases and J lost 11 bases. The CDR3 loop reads CASSPGDSQARTSGAFF. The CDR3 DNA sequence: TGTGCCAGCTCACCGGGGGACAGTCAAGCTCGAACCTCTGGGGCTTTCTTT.

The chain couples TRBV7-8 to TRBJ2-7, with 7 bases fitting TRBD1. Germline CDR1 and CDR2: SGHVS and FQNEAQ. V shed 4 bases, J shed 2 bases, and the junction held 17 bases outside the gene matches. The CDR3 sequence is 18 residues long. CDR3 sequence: CASSSRRLGQKTTYEQYF. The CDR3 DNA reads TGTGCCAGCAGCTCCCGACGGTTGGGACAGAAAACGACCTACGAGCAGTACTTC.

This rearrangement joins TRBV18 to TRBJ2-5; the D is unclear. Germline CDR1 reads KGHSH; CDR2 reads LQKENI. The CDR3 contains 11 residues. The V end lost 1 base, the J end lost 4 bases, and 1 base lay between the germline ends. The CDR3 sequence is CASSPRETQYF. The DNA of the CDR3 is TGTGCCAGCTCACCACGAGAGACCCAGTACTTC.

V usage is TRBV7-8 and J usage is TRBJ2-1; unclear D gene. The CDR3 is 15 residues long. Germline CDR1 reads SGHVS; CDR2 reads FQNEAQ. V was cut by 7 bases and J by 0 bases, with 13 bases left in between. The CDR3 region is CASTTDQSSYNEQFF. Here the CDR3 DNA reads TGTGCCAGCACCACAGATCAGAGCTCCTACAATGAGCAGTTCTTC.

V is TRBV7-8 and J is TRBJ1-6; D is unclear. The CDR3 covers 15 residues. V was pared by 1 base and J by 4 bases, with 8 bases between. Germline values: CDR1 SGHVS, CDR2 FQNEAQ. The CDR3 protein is CASSLGWDYNSPLHF. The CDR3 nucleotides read TGTGCCAGCAGCTTAGGGTGGGATTATAATTCACCCCTCCACTTT.

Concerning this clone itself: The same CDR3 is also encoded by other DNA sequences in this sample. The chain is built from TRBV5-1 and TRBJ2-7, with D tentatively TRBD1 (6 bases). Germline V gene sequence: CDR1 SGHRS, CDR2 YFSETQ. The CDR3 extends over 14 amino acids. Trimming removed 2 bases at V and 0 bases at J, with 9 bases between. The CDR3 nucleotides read TGCGCCAGCAGCTTTCAGGGGAGCTCCTACGAGCAGTACTTC. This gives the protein CASSFQGSSYEQYF.

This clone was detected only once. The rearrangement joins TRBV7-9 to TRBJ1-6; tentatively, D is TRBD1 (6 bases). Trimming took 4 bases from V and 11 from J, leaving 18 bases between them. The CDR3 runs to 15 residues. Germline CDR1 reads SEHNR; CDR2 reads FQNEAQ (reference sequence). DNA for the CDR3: TGTGCCAGCAGCTCAAGGGGGAGCCGGGGGACACCCCTCCACTTT. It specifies CASSSRGSRGTPLHF.

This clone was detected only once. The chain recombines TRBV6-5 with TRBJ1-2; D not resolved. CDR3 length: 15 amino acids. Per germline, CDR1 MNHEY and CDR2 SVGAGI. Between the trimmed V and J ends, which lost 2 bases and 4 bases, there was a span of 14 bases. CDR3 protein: CASSYRQSLSYGYTF. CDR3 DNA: TGTGCCAGCAGTTACCGACAATCACTCTCCTATGGCTACACCTTC.